A selection of T cell receptor beta chains follows, all from one sample in a study of blood T cell repertoires in COVID-19. Data came from immunoSEQ multiplex PCR; TCRdb stores just in-frame clones and leaves some out. The sample holds almost 250,000 clones, about 82% seen once. The sequenced sample was peripheral blood. These receptors were taken from a woman aged 80 or over with COVID-19, enrolled during active disease. Each CDR3 is given with its conserved first and last residue. A D gene is named only where the DNA matches it firmly. Rows give clone size only sometimes, using once, few, many, or a class for an expanded clone.

clone size: -
D gene: TRBD2
J gene: TRBJ2-7
V gene: TRBV7-2
CDR3 length: 16
CDR3 protein: CASSQMRAGGAYEQYF
CDR3 DNA: TGTGCCAGCAGCCAAATGCGGGCGGGGGGCGCCTACGAGCAGTACTTC

clone size: -
D gene: TRBD1
J gene: TRBJ2-2
V gene: TRBV2
CDR3 length: 16
CDR3 protein: CASSAHRGRNTGELFF
CDR3 DNA: TGTGCCAGCAGTGCACATAGGGGGCGAAACACCGGGGAGCTGTTTTTT

clone size: -
D gene: TRBD1
J gene: TRBJ2-2
V gene: TRBV10-3
CDR3 length: 18
CDR3 protein: CAISESGATGGTTGELFF
CDR3 DNA: TGTGCCATCAGTGAGTCTGGCGCCACAGGGGGAACTACCGGGGAGCTGTTTTTT

clone size: -
D gene: -
J gene: TRBJ2-5
V gene: TRBV18
CDR3 length: 14
CDR3 protein: CASSPTTYGETQYF
CDR3 DNA: TGTGCCAGCTCACCGACTACCTACGGGGAGACCCAGTACTTC

clone size: -
D gene: TRBD1
J gene: TRBJ1-5
V gene: TRBV5-1
CDR3 length: 15
CDR3 protein: CASSLEGTENQPQHF
CDR3 DNA: TGCGCCAGCAGCTTGGAAGGGACAGAGAATCAGCCCCAGCATTTT

clone size: -
D gene: TRBD1
J gene: TRBJ1-2
V gene: TRBV27
CDR3 length: 15
CDR3 protein: CASKLRDSLSYGYTF
CDR3 DNA: TGTGCCAGCAAACTAAGGGACAGCCTCTCCTATGGCTACACCTTC

clone size: -
D gene: -
J gene: TRBJ2-7
V gene: TRBV7-2
CDR3 length: 14
CDR3 protein: CASSLWGPAREQYF
CDR3 DNA: TGTGCCAGCAGCTTGTGGGGGCCGGCTAGGGAGCAGTACTTC

clone size: once
D gene: -
J gene: TRBJ2-1
V gene: TRBV25-1
CDR3 length: 15
CDR3 protein: CASSERWQGLHEQFF
CDR3 DNA: TGTGCCAGCAGTGAAAGGTGGCAGGGCCTCCATGAGCAGTTCTTC

clone size: -
D gene: TRBD1
J gene: TRBJ1-5
V gene: TRBV10-3
CDR3 length: 18
CDR3 protein: CAISELRQGAMGNQPQHF
CDR3 DNA: TGTGCCATCAGTGAGCTAAGACAGGGAGCCATGGGCAATCAGCCCCAGCATTTT

clone size: -
D gene: -
J gene: TRBJ2-2
V gene: TRBV6-5
CDR3 length: 13
CDR3 protein: CASSYPGIGELFF
CDR3 DNA: TGTGCCAGCAGTTACCCGGGGATCGGGGAGCTGTTTTTT

clone size: -
D gene: TRBD1
J gene: TRBJ1-6
V gene: TRBV9
CDR3 length: 17
CDR3 protein: CASRAGQEGIGDSPLHF
CDR3 DNA: TGTGCCAGCAGGGCGGGACAGGAGGGCATCGGGGATTCACCCCTCCACTTT

clone size: -
D gene: -
J gene: TRBJ2-2
V gene: TRBV29-1
CDR3 length: 14
CDR3 protein: CSASERGMAGELFF
CDR3 DNA: TGCAGCGCCTCCGAGAGAGGTATGGCCGGGGAGCTGTTTTTT

clone size: -
D gene: -
J gene: TRBJ1-2
V gene: TRBV7-2
CDR3 length: 13
CDR3 protein: CASSLGGGGGYTF
CDR3 DNA: TGTGCCAGCAGCTTAGGGGGAGGGGGTGGCTACACCTTC

clone size: few
D gene: -
J gene: TRBJ1-2
V gene: TRBV6-5
CDR3 length: 15
CDR3 protein: CASSYVLGRVYGYTF
CDR3 DNA: TGTGCCAGCAGTTACGTCCTTGGCAGGGTGTATGGCTACACCTTC